This record looks at one TCR beta chain sequence and its context. These data belong to a study of blood T cell repertoires in COVID-19. Whole-study context: Acute and convalescent COVID-19 samples came from the United States, Italy and Spain. T cells, B-cell-depleted T cells, or PBMCs supplied cDNA or gDNA.

This CDR3 has 14 residues. Between the trimmed V and J ends, which lost 5 bases and 1 base, there was a span of 11 bases. CDR1 and CDR2 from the germline V gene are LNHDA and SQIVND (reference sequence). In the authors' workflow: Nucleated cell counts were estimated from reference gene primer amplification. Produced via immunoSEQ multiplex PCR; TCRdb's table is partial and in-frame only. The D gene and trimming were derived from the DNA, and the V and J assignments and clone size from that table. The sample carries about 300,000 clones, over 85% recorded once. The Seattle patients, enrolled during active infection, were followed longitudinally.

The V gene is TRBV19, the J gene TRBJ1-1; D may be TRBD1 (5 bases). This sequence was found in a woman under 40 with COVID-19, enrolled during active disease. Sequencing used peripheral blood. The CDR3 DNA reads TGTGCCAGTAGTTGGGGCAATCCGAACACTGAAGCTTTCTTT. Translating gives CASSWGNPNTEAFF.